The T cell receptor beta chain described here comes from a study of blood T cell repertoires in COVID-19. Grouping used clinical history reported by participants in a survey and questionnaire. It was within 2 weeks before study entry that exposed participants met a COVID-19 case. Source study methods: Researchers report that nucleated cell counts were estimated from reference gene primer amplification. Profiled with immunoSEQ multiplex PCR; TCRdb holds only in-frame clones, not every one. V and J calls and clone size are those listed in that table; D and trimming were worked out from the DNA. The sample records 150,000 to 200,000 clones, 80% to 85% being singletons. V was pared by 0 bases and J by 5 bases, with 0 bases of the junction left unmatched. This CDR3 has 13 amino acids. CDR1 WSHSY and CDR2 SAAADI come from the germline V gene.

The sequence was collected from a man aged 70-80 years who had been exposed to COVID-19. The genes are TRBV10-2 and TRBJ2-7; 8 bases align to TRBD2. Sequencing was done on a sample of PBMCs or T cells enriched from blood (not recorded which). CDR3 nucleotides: TGCGCCAGCAGTGAGTCAGCGGGGGACGAGCAGTACTTC. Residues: CASSESAGDEQYF.